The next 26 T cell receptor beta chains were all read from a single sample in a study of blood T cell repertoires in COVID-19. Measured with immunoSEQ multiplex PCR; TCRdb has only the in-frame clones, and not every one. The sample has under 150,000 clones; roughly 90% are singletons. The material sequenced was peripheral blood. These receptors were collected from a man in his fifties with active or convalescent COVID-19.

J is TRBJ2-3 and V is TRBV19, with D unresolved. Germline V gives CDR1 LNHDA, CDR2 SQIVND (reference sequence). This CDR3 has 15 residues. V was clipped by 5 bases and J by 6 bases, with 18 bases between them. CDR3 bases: TGTGCCAGTAGTGCAAGACACTCCCTGGGTGATACGCAGTATTTT. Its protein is CASSARHSLGDTQYF.

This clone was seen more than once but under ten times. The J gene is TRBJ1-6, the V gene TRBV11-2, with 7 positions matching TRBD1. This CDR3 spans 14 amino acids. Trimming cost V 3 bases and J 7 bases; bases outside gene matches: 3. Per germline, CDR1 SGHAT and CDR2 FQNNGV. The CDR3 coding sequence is TGTGCCAGCAGCTTTGCACAGGGGAATTCACCCCTCCACTTT. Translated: CASSFAQGNSPLHF.

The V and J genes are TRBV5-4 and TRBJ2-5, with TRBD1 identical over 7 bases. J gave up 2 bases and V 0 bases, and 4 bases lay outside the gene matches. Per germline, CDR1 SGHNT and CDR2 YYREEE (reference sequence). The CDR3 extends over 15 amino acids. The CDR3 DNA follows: TGTGCCAGCAGCTTGGCAGGGGACAGACAAGAGACCCAGTACTTC. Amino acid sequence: CASSLAGDRQETQYF.

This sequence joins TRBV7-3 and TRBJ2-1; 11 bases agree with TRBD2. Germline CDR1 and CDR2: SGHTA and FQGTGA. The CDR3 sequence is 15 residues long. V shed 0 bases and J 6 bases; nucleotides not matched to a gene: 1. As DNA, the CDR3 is TGTGCCAGCAGCTTAACTGGGACTAGCGGCAATGAGCAGTTCTTC. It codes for CASSLTGTSGNEQFF.

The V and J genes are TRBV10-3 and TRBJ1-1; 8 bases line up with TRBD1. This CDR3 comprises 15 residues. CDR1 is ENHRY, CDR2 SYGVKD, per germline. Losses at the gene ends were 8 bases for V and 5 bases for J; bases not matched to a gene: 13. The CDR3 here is CAIQKGQDQRTEAFF. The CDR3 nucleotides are TGTGCCATCCAAAAGGGACAGGACCAAAGGACTGAAGCTTTCTTT.

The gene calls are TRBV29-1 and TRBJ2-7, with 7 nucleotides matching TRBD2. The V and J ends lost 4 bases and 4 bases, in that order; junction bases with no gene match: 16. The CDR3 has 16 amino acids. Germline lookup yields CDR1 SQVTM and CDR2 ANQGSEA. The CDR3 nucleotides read TGCAGCGTTGCCGTAAGGCGGGAGACGAGGGGTTACGAGCAGTACTTC. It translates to CSVAVRRETRGYEQYF.

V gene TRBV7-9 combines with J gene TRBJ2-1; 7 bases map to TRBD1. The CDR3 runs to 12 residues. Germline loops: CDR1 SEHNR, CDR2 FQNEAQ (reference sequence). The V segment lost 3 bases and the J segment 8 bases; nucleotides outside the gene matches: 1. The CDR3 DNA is TGTGCCAGCAGCTTGACAGGGCATGAGCAGTTCTTC. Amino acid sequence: CASSLTGHEQFF.

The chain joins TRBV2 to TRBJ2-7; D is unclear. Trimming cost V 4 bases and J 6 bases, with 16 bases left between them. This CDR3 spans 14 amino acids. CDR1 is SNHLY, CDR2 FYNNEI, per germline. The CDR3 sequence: CASSVFSRNTEQYF. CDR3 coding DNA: TGTGCCAGCAGTGTGTTTTCGAGAAATACCGAGCAGTACTTC.

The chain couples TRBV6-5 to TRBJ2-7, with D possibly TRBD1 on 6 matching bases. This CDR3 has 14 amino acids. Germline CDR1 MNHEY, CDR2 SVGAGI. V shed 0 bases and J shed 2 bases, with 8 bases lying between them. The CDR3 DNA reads TGTGCCAGCAGTTACTCGCCAGGGGCCTACGAGCAGTACTTC. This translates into CASSYSPGAYEQYF.

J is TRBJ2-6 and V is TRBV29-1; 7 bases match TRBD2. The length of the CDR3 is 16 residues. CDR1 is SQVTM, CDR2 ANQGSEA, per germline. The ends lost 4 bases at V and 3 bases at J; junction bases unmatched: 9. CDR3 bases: TGCAGCGTTGCCGTCCTCTTAGCGGGTGGGGCCAACGTCCTGACTTTC. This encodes CSVAVLLAGGANVLTF.

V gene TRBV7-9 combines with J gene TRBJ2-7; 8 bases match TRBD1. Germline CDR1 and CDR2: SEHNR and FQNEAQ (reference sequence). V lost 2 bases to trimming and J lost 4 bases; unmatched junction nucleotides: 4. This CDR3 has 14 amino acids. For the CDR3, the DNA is TGTGCCAGCAGCTTACGGGACAGGTTTTACGAGCAGTACTTC. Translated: CASSLRDRFYEQYF.

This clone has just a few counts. The DNA of the CDR3 is TGTGCCACCAGTGATTCCGGGGACAGGGCCGACGAGCAGTACTTC. This sequence encodes CATSDSGDRADEQYF. V gene TRBV24-1 combines with J gene TRBJ2-7; TRBD1 matches 9 bases. From germline, CDR1 is KGHDR and CDR2 SFDVKD. This CDR3 is 15 amino acids long. With 2 bases clipped from V and 5 bases from J, the junction kept 6 bases outside the gene matches.

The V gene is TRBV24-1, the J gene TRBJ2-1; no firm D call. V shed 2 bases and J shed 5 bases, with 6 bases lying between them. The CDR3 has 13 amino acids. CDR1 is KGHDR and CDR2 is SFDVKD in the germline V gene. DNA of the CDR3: TGTGCCACCAGTGATTCAATTCACAATGAGCAGTTCTTC. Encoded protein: CATSDSIHNEQFF.

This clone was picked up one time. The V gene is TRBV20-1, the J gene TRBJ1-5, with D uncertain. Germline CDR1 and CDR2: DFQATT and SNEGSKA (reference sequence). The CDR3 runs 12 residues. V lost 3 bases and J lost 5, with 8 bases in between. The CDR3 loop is CSASKQDQPQHF. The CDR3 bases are TGCAGTGCTAGTAAACAAGATCAGCCCCAGCATTTT.

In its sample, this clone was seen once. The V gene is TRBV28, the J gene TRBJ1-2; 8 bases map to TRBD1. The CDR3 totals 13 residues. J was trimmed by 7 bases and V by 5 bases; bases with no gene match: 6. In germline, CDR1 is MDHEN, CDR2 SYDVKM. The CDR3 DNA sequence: TGTGCCAGCAGTCCCGACAGGGGCCGTGGCTACACCTTC. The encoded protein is CASSPDRGRGYTF.

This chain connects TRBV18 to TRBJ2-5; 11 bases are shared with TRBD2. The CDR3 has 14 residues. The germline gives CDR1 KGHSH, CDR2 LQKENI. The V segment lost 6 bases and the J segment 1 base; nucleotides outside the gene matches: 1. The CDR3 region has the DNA TGTGCCAGCTCCGGGACTAGCGGCCAAGAGACCCAGTACTTC. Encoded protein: CASSGTSGQETQYF.

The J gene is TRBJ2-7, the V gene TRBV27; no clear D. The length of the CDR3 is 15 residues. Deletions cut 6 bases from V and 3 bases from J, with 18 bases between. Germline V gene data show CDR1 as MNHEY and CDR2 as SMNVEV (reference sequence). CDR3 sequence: CASSSHNPLIYEQYF. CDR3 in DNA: TGTGCCAGCAGCTCCCACAATCCGTTAATCTACGAGCAGTACTTC.

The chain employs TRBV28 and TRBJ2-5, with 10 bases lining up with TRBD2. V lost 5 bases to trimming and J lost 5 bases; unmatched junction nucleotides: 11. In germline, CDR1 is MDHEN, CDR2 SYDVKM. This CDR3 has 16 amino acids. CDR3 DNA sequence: TGTGCCAGCAGTACCGTTGGGCTAGCGGGAGTTGAGACCCAGTACTTC. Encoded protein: CASSTVGLAGVETQYF.

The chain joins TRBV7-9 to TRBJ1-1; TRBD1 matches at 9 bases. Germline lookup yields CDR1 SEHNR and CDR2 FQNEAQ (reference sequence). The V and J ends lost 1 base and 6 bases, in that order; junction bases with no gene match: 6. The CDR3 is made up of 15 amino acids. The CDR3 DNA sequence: TGTGCCAGCAGCTTAGGGGACAGGGATCGCTCTGAAGCTTTCTTT. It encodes CASSLGDRDRSEAFF.

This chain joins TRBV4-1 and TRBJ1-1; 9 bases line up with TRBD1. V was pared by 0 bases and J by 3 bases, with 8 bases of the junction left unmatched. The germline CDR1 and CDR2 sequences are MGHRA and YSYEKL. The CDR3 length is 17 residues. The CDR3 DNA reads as TGCGCCAGCAGCCAAGATGGGGACAGGGTCAGGGACACTGAAGCTTTCTTT. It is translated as CASSQDGDRVRDTEAFF.

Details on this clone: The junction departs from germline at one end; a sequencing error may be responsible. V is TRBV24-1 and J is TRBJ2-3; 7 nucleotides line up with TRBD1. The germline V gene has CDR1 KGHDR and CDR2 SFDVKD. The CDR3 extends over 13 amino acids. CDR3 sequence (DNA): TGTGCCACCAGTGATTACGGGACAGCTACGCAGTATTTT. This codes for CATSDYGTATQYF.

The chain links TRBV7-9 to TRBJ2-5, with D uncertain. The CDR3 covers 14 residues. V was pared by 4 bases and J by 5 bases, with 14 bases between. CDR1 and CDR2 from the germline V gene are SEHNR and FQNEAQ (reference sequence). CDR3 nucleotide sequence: TGTGCCAGCAGCTCAACTCCTCCTCGGGAGACCCAGTACTTC. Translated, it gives CASSSTPPRETQYF.

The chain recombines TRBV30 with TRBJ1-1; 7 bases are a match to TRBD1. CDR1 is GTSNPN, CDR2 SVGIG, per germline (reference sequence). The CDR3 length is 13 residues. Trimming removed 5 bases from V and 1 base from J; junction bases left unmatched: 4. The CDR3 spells CAWEGQQNTEAFF. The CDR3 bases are TGTGCCTGGGAGGGACAGCAGAACACTGAAGCTTTCTTT.

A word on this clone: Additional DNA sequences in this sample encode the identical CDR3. CDR3 DNA: TGTGCCAGCAGCTTAGCAGGGGGAGAGACCCAGTACTTC. The encoded protein is CASSLAGGETQYF. This chain connects TRBV7-9 to TRBJ2-5; perhaps TRBD1 as D (6 bases). Germline V gives CDR1 SEHNR, CDR2 FQNEAQ (reference sequence). This CDR3 comprises 13 residues. With 0 bases removed from V and 4 bases from J, the gap between germline ends came to 6 bases.

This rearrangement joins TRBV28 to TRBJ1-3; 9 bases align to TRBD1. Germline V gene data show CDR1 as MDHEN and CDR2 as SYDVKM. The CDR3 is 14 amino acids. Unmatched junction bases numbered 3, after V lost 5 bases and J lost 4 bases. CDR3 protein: CASSRDRVGNTIYF. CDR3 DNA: TGTGCCAGCAGTCGGGACAGGGTCGGAAACACCATATATTTT.

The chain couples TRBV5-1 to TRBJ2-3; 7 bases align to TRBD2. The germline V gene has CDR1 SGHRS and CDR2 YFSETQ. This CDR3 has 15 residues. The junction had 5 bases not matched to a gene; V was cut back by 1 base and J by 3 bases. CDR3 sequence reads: CASSLRGGGTDTQYF. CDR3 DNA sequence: TGCGCCAGCAGCTTGCGTGGGGGAGGGACAGATACGCAGTATTTT.